This entry lists 20 T cell receptor beta chains sequenced from one sample in a study of blood T cell repertoires in COVID-19. Sequencing used immunoSEQ multiplex PCR; TCRdb keeps in-frame clones, though not all of them. The table shows 200,000 to 300,000 clones, with about nine tenths occurring only once. The source material was PBMCs or T cells enriched from blood (not recorded which). The receptors were gathered from a man aged 45-60 years who had been exposed to COVID-19.

This clone was recorded once. V gene TRBV7-9 combines with J gene TRBJ1-1, with unresolved D. The CDR3 is 13 amino acids. V lost 1 base, J lost 12 bases, and 15 bases lay in between. Germline CDR1 SEHNR, CDR2 FQNEAQ (reference sequence). The CDR3 loop reads CASSLGYKGATFF. In DNA, the CDR3 is TGTGCCAGCAGCTTAGGGTACAAGGGAGCAACTTTCTTT. Supplemented by reference TRBV7-9 and TRBJ1-1, the full variable domain reads DTGVSQNPRHKITKRGQNVTFRCDPISEHNRLYWYRQTLGQGPEFLTYFQNEAQLEKSRLLSDRFSAERPKGSFSTLEIQRTEQGDSAMYLCASSLGYKGATFFGQGTRLTVV.

This chain connects TRBV18 to TRBJ2-7, with D perhaps TRBD2 (5 bases). The CDR3 runs to 13 residues. The V and J ends lost 6 bases and 6 bases respectively, with 15 bases between them. The germline gives CDR1 KGHSH, CDR2 LQKENI. CDR3 DNA sequence: TGTGCCAGCTCTTATGGGAGCCGGCCCGAGCAGTACGTC. It is translated as CASSYGSRPEQYV.

This rearrangement joins TRBV18 to TRBJ2-3; 11 positions match TRBD2. In germline, CDR1 is KGHSH, CDR2 LQKENI. The J segment lost 6 bases and the V segment lost 3 bases, leaving 8 bases of the junction unmatched. The CDR3 sequence is 16 residues long. The CDR3 spells CASSPPTSGARDTQYF. The CDR3 coding sequence is TGTGCCAGCTCACCTCCGACTAGCGGGGCGCGGGATACGCAGTATTTT.

The chain is built from TRBV5-1 and TRBJ2-2; D perhaps matches TRBD2 (6 bases). CDR3 length: 16 amino acids. The ends were cut back, 4 bases at V and 3 bases at J, with 16 bases in the middle. Germline assignment: CDR1 SGHRS and CDR2 YFSETQ. CDR3 nucleotide sequence: TGCGCCAGCAGCCCATTAAATGGAGGGGACACCGGGGAGCTGTTTTTT. This translates into CASSPLNGGDTGELFF.

The chain links TRBV2 to TRBJ2-1; 10 nucleotides line up with TRBD2. Germline CDR1 SNHLY, CDR2 FYNNEI. The CDR3 has 18 residues. V trimming: 2 bases; J trimming: 8 bases; junction bases outside the gene matches: 15. CDR3 sequence: CASSEWRSSGSRTDEQFF. CDR3 DNA sequence: TGTGCCAGCAGTGAATGGAGGTCTAGCGGGAGTAGGACTGATGAGCAGTTCTTC.

This clone was recorded only once. Additional DNA sequences in this sample encode the identical CDR3. This chain links TRBV5-1 with TRBJ1-2, with 11 nucleotides matching TRBD1. Germline V gives CDR1 SGHRS, CDR2 YFSETQ. V lost 4 bases, J lost 5 bases, and 4 bases stayed unmatched. This CDR3 region has 14 residues. This chain's CDR3 is CASSPGTGGYGYTF. Written as DNA, the CDR3 is TGCGCCAGCAGCCCGGGGACAGGGGGGTATGGCTACACCTTC.

V and J are TRBV6-5 and TRBJ1-2; D unresolved. Per the germline V gene, CDR1 is MNHEY and CDR2 is SVGAGI. V lost 5 bases, J lost 8 bases, and 15 bases lay in between. The CDR3 extends over 13 amino acids. The CDR3 spells CASSPRHIQGYTF. The CDR3 region has the DNA TGTGCCAGCAGTCCACGACACATTCAAGGCTACACCTTC.

This chain joins TRBV28 and TRBJ1-5; 8 nucleotides match TRBD1. Germline V gene sequence: CDR1 MDHEN, CDR2 SYDVKM. The CDR3 extends over 16 amino acids. V was pared by 2 bases and J by 3 bases, with 6 bases of the junction left unmatched. CDR3 DNA: TGTGCCAGCAGTTTAGTGTGGACAGGGAACAATCAGCCCCAGCATTTT. As protein: CASSLVWTGNNQPQHF.

This sequence joins TRBV6-5 and TRBJ2-5, with 8 nucleotides matching TRBD2. Per germline, CDR1 MNHEY and CDR2 SVGAGI. The CDR3 totals 15 residues. V was pared by 9 bases and J by 2 bases, with 11 bases of the junction left unmatched. The CDR3 DNA follows: TGTGCCAGTAACCTCGGGGGGGATCGGCAAGAGACCCAGTACTTC. Translating gives CASNLGGDRQETQYF.

The rearrangement uses TRBV7-9 and TRBJ2-2; the match to TRBD2 covers 7 bases. CDR3 length equals 16 residues. CDR1 SEHNR and CDR2 FQNEAQ come from the germline V gene (reference sequence). J lost 8 bases, V lost 1 base, and 10 bases had no gene match. Written as DNA, the CDR3 is TGTGCCAGCAGCTTAGGGGCGAGCGGGAAACATGGGGAGCTGTTTTTT. Translation gives CASSLGASGKHGELFF.

The chain has TRBV29-1 and TRBJ1-1; D may be TRBD1 (5 bases). Trimming shortened V by 2 bases and J by 3 bases, and 13 bases separated the two germline ends. The CDR3 has 14 residues. Germline CDR1 and CDR2: SQVTM and ANQGSEA. The CDR3 spells CSVEKTRGDTEAFF. CDR3 coding DNA: TGCAGCGTTGAAAAGACGCGGGGGGACACTGAAGCTTTCTTT. The full variable domain, with the rest looked up from reference TRBV29-1 and TRBJ1-1, is SAVISQKPSRDICQRGTSLTIQCQVDSQVTMMFWYRQQPGQSLTLIATANQGSEATYESGFVIDKFPISRPNLTFSTLTVSNMSPEDSSIYLCSVEKTRGDTEAFFGQGTRLTVV.

V usage is TRBV4-1 and J usage is TRBJ1-1; 9 nucleotides align to TRBD1. J gave up 5 bases and V 8 bases, and 6 bases lay outside the gene matches. This CDR3 spans 13 amino acids. Germline-derived CDR1 and CDR2 are MGHRA and YSYEKL. This chain's CDR3 is CASGDRGGTEAFF. CDR3 DNA sequence: TGCGCCAGCGGCGACAGGGGGGGGACTGAAGCTTTCTTT.

The chain uses TRBV28 and TRBJ1-5; D might be TRBD1 (6 bases). With 2 bases removed from V and 0 bases from J, the gap between germline ends came to 11 bases. CDR1 and CDR2 (germline): MDHEN, SYDVKM. CDR3 size: 16 residues. The CDR3 loop is CASSLETGFSNQPQHF. The CDR3 coding sequence is TGTGCCAGCAGTTTAGAGACAGGCTTTAGCAATCAGCCCCAGCATTTT. Complete variable domain (other parts from reference TRBV28 and TRBJ1-5): DVKVTQSSRYLVKRTGEKVFLECVQDMDHENMFWYRQDPGLGLRLIYFSYDVKMKEKGDIPEGYSVSREKKERFSLILESASTNQTSMYLCASSLETGFSNQPQHFGDGTRLSIL.

The J gene is TRBJ2-5, the V gene TRBV11-3, with TRBD2 matching 10 bases. Germline CDR1 reads SGHNT; CDR2 reads YENEEA. This CDR3 region has 16 residues. Trimming cost V 1 base and J 4 bases; bases outside gene matches: 6. CDR3 DNA sequence: TGTGCCAGCAGCTTAGTTTCTAGCGGGAGTGTAGAGACCCAGTACTTC. Translating it yields CASSLVSSGSVETQYF.

J is TRBJ1-3 and V is TRBV18; no clear D gene. V shed 3 bases and J shed 4 bases, with 4 bases lying between them. Per the germline V gene, CDR1 is KGHSH and CDR2 is LQKENI. The CDR3 loop spans 12 amino acids. CDR3 loop: CASSPQGNTIYF. In DNA, the CDR3 is TGTGCCAGCTCACCCCAGGGAAACACCATATATTTT.

This chain uses TRBV4-1 with TRBJ1-2, with TRBD1 identical over 7 bases. The CDR3 sequence is 18 residues long. The V segment lost 3 bases and the J segment 1 base; nucleotides outside the gene matches: 14. Germline CDR1 is MGHRA and CDR2 is YSYEKL. The CDR3, as DNA: TGCGCCAGCAGCCAGGATGGGGGACAGAAGATAAATAACTATGGCTACACCTTC. As protein: CASSQDGGQKINNYGYTF.

This rearrangement joins TRBV5-4 to TRBJ2-7, with TRBD1 identical over 9 bases. V shed 5 bases and J 2 bases; nucleotides not matched to a gene: 5. This CDR3 is 14 amino acids long. Germline CDR1 SGHNT, CDR2 YYREEE (reference sequence). For the CDR3, the DNA is TGTGCCAGCAGAACACAGGGGGCGGCCTACGAGCAGTACTTC. Translating it yields CASRTQGAAYEQYF.

The V gene is TRBV14, the J gene TRBJ2-7; D gene unclear. Germline lookup yields CDR1 SGHDN and CDR2 FVKESK. V lost 6 bases to trimming and J lost 0 bases, with 12 bases between them. This CDR3 is 14 amino acids long. The CDR3 DNA reads TGTGCCAGCAGTCCGTTGGCCAGCTCCTACGAGCAGTACGTC. Residues: CASSPLASSYEQYV.

This chain links TRBV28 with TRBJ1-2; D is perhaps TRBD1 (5 bases). CDR3 length: 15 residues. Germline CDR1 reads MDHEN; CDR2 reads SYDVKM. V was pared by 4 bases and J by 4 bases, with 16 bases between. Here the CDR3 DNA reads TGTGCCAGCAGTTCTGGGGCCCAAGGCGGCTATGGCTACACCTTC. It codes for CASSSGAQGGYGYTF.

This chain joins TRBV29-1 and TRBJ1-2; no firm D call. The CDR3 sequence is 19 residues long. Germline V CDR1 and CDR2: SQVTM, ANQGSEA. The CDR3 protein is CRLGSLGEPRARHHYGYTF. The CDR3 DNA reads TGCAGACTAGGGTCCTTGGGCGAACCGAGAGCGAGACACCATTATGGCTACACCTTC.